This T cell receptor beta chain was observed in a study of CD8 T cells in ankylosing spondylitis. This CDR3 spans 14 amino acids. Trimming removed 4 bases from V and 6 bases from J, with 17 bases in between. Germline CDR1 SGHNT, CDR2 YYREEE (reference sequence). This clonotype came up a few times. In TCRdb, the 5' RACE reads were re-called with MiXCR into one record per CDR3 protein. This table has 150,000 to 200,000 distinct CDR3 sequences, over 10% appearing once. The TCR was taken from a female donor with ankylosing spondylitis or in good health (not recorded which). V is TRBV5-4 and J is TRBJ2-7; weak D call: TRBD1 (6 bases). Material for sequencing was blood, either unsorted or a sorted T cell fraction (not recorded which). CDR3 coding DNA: TGTGCCAGCAGCCCGAACTTGGGACACCTCGAGCAGTACTTC. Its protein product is CASSPNLGHLEQYF.